This entry lists 27 T cell receptor beta chains sequenced from one sample in a study of cytomegalovirus exposure and HLA in healthy donors. The PCR ran on 60 Vbeta and 13 Jbeta primers. TCRdb's copy holds only in-frame clones and misses some; the assay was immunoSEQ multiplex PCR. The sample includes around 160,000 clones, less than 90% of them seen just once. The sample comprised PBMCs. These receptors all come from a man aged 45-65 years in good health and CMV-seropositive.

The chain uses TRBV27 and TRBJ2-3, with D maybe TRBD2 (6 bases). The CDR3 consists of 15 residues. Germline CDR1 and CDR2: MNHEY and SMNVEV (reference sequence). The ends were cut back, 2 bases at V and 2 bases at J, with 11 bases in the middle. The CDR3 sequence: CASSLGGEPTDTQYF. For the CDR3, the DNA is TGTGCCAGCAGTTTAGGCGGGGAACCCACAGATACGCAGTATTTT.

This clone was detected once. CDR3 bases: TGTGCCAGCAGTTACGACAGGGGAAATTCACCCCTCCACTTT. This codes for CASSYDRGNSPLHF. V usage is TRBV7-2 and J usage is TRBJ1-6; TRBD1 agrees at 8 bases. J lost 7 bases, V lost 6 bases, and 5 bases had no gene match. The germline V gene has CDR1 SGHTA and CDR2 FQGNSA. The CDR3 length is 14 residues.

As regards this clone: This same CDR3 is encoded by further DNA sequences in the sample. This chain joins TRBV4-2 and TRBJ2-1; 9 bases map to TRBD2. The germline gives CDR1 LGHNA, CDR2 YNFKEQ. J lost 7 bases, V lost 4 bases, and 8 bases had no gene match. There are 15 residues in the CDR3. The CDR3 here is CASSLTSGSFNEQFF. The DNA of the CDR3 is TGTGCCAGCAGCCTCACTAGCGGGTCCTTTAATGAGCAGTTCTTC.

The V and J genes are TRBV28 and TRBJ1-5; D remains unclear. Trimming stripped 3 bases from V and 1 base from J, with 13 bases between. From germline, CDR1 is MDHEN and CDR2 SYDVKM. The CDR3 runs to 16 residues. The CDR3 DNA is TGTGCCAGCAGTTTGCATAGTGGGAGCAGCAATCAGCCCCAGCATTTT. This encodes CASSLHSGSSNQPQHF.

The chain uses TRBV30 and TRBJ2-1; 7 bases are a match to TRBD1. Germline lookup yields CDR1 GTSNPN and CDR2 SVGIG (reference sequence). CDR3 length: 12 residues. V lost 7 bases and J lost 8; bases outside the gene matches: 8. CDR3 sequence (DNA): TGTGCCTCCCTAGACAGGGTATATGAGCAGTTCTTC. It is translated as CASLDRVYEQFF.

V and J are TRBV29-1 and TRBJ1-2; unclear D gene. V gave up 5 bases and J gave up 4 bases, with 11 bases separating them. CDR1 and CDR2 from the germline V gene are SQVTM and ANQGSEA. The CDR3 length is 12 residues. This chain's CDR3 is CSVPTISYGYTF. CDR3 DNA sequence: TGCAGCGTTCCGACAATCTCCTATGGCTACACCTTC.

DNA of the CDR3: TGTGCCAGCGGTCCTTCCGACAGGTACAACACTGAAGCTTTCTTT. Residues: CASGPSDRYNTEAFF. The J gene is TRBJ1-1, the V gene TRBV28, with D possibly matching TRBD1 (6 bases). The ends were cut back, 8 bases at V and 2 bases at J, with 18 bases in the middle. The CDR3 totals 15 residues. CDR1 is MDHEN, CDR2 SYDVKM, per germline.

This CDR3 reads CASSDGQQETQYF. The CDR3 bases are TGTGCCAGCAGCGACGGACAGCAAGAGACCCAGTACTTC. The chain couples TRBV2 to TRBJ2-5, with D perhaps TRBD1 (6 bases). Germline V gives CDR1 SNHLY, CDR2 FYNNEI. The V gene lost 6 bases and the J gene lost 2 bases, with 10 bases spanning the gap. The CDR3 totals 13 residues.

This clone was seen a handful of times. The genes are TRBV30 and TRBJ2-7; 7 bases are a match to TRBD1. The junction had 14 bases not matched to a gene; V was cut back by 0 bases and J by 6 bases. Germline loops: CDR1 GTSNPN, CDR2 SVGIG (reference sequence). The CDR3 is made up of 16 amino acids. The DNA for the CDR3 is TGTGCCTGGAGTGTACCCCGCTCCGACAGGGTGGCCGAGCAGTACTTC. Translation: CAWSVPRSDRVAEQYF.

This chain links TRBV5-1 with TRBJ2-7; TRBD1 is a possible D gene (6 bases). CDR3 length: 14 amino acids. Germline CDR1 reads SGHRS; CDR2 reads YFSETQ. V lost 6 bases and J lost 5, with 18 bases in between. The DNA for the CDR3 is TGCGCCAGCAATTACGAGACAGGTGCAGACGAGCAGTACTTC. Translating it yields CASNYETGADEQYF.

The gene calls are TRBV30 and TRBJ1-6; a weak D match, TRBD1 (6 bases). The CDR3 loop spans 15 amino acids. Deletions cut 3 bases from V and 5 bases from J, with 14 bases between. Germline V gene data show CDR1 as GTSNPN and CDR2 as SVGIG (reference sequence). This CDR3 reads CAWRGTTGNNSPLHF. The CDR3 DNA sequence: TGTGCCTGGAGGGGGACAACAGGGAATAATTCACCCCTCCACTTT.

The chain combines TRBV19 with TRBJ1-1, with no clear D. Trimming took 5 bases from V and 5 from J, leaving 12 bases between them. Germline V gene data show CDR1 as LNHDA and CDR2 as SQIVND (reference sequence). This CDR3 has 13 amino acids. CDR3 sequence reads: CASSDPGGTEAFF. The CDR3 DNA follows: TGTGCCAGTAGTGACCCCGGAGGAACTGAAGCTTTCTTT.

This chain connects TRBV4-1 to TRBJ2-2, with TRBD2 matching over 14 bases. Germline assignment: CDR1 MGHRA and CDR2 YSYEKL. The CDR3 is 20 residues long. The trim removed 2 bases at V and 0 bases at J, leaving 8 bases unmatched. The CDR3 coding sequence is TGCGCCAGCAGCCAAACAATTGGACTAGCGGGGGGTACGAACACCGGGGAGCTGTTTTTT. Its protein product is CASSQTIGLAGGTNTGELFF.

This clone showed up just once. The same CDR3 can be traced to other DNA sequences in this sample. J is TRBJ1-3 and V is TRBV9; D is possibly TRBD1 (6 bases). The V end lost 0 bases, the J end lost 4 bases, and 11 bases lay between the germline ends. CDR1 and CDR2 from the germline V gene are SGDLS and YYNGEE. There are 15 residues in the CDR3. CDR3 sequence (DNA): TGTGCCAGCAGCGTAGAGGGGGGGCAGGGAAACACCATATATTTT. It is translated as CASSVEGGQGNTIYF.

V gene TRBV5-4 combines with J gene TRBJ2-2; 9 positions match TRBD1. The CDR3 extends over 14 amino acids. Germline trimming cut 4 bases from V and 4 bases from J; bases unmatched to any gene: 2. The germline CDR1 and CDR2 sequences are SGHNT and YYREEE (reference sequence). In DNA, the CDR3 is TGTGCCAGCAGCAACAGGGGGCCCACCGGGGAGCTGTTTTTT. Its protein is CASSNRGPTGELFF.

V usage is TRBV28 and J usage is TRBJ2-7, with a weak D call TRBD2 (6 bases). Between the trimmed V and J ends, which lost 3 bases and 0 bases, there was a span of 12 bases. The CDR3 covers 15 residues. Germline loops: CDR1 MDHEN, CDR2 SYDVKM. In nucleotides, the CDR3 is TGTGCCAGCAGTTTTCTTGGAGGGAGCTCCTACGAGCAGTACTTC. Translated, it gives CASSFLGGSSYEQYF.

This clone appeared a single time. This chain links TRBV7-6 with TRBJ1-1, with 7 bases aligning to TRBD1. Germline V gene lookup returns CDR1 SGHVS and CDR2 FNYEAQ. Trimming removed 0 bases from V and 5 bases from J; junction bases left unmatched: 6. The CDR3 has 15 residues. The chain's CDR3 is CASSLASGQWTEAFF. The CDR3 DNA is TGTGCCAGCAGCTTAGCCTCGGGACAGTGGACTGAAGCTTTCTTT.

The rearrangement links TRBV19 to TRBJ1-1; no definite D call. V lost 3 bases and J lost 1, with 9 bases in between. The CDR3 loop spans 14 amino acids. Germline CDR1 and CDR2: LNHDA and SQIVND (reference sequence). The CDR3 nucleotides read TGTGCCAGTAGTATCCGGGTCGCGAACACTGAAGCTTTCTTT. Protein: CASSIRVANTEAFF. The full variable domain, rest sourced from reference TRBV19 and TRBJ1-1, is DGGITQSPKYLFRKEGQNVTLSCEQNLNHDAMYWYRQDPGQGLRLIYYSQIVNDFQKGDIAEGYSVSREKKESFPLTVTSAQKNPTAFYLCASSIRVANTEAFFGQGTRLTVV.

The genes are TRBV9 and TRBJ2-5; D gene uncertain. Per the germline V gene, CDR1 is SGDLS and CDR2 is YYNGEE. With 3 bases removed from V and 3 bases from J, the gap between germline ends came to 9 bases. This CDR3 is built from 13 residues. The CDR3 nucleotides are TGTGCCAGCAGCGACCGGGTGGAAGAGACCCAGTACTTC. It codes for CASSDRVEETQYF. Using reference TRBV9 and TRBJ2-5 for the parts outside the CDR3, the full variable domain is DSGVTQTPKHLITATGQRVTLRCSPRSGDLSVYWYQQSLDQGLQFLIQYYNGEERAKGNILERFSAQQFPDLHSELNLSSLELGDSALYFCASSDRVEETQYFGPGTRLLVL.

DNA of the CDR3: TGTGCCAGCAGTTTTCCCCCTCCCCGCAGGGGGCAGAACTATGGCTACACCTTC. It codes for CASSFPPPRRGQNYGYTF. The chain employs TRBV28 and TRBJ1-2; 8 bases match TRBD1. From germline, CDR1 is MDHEN and CDR2 SYDVKM. V lost 3 bases, J lost 2 bases, and 14 bases stayed unmatched. This CDR3 is built from 18 residues.

V is TRBV7-9 and J is TRBJ2-5, with D perhaps TRBD2 (6 bases). The CDR3 is 18 residues long. The germline V gene has CDR1 SEHNR and CDR2 FQNEAQ (reference sequence). V shed 3 bases and J shed 4 bases, with 24 bases lying between them. CDR3 sequence (DNA): TGTGCCAGCAGCTTCCCGCCTCTGGGCGGGGTTAGAGTAGAGACCCAGTACTTC. Residues: CASSFPPLGGVRVETQYF. Full variable domain (rest looked up from reference TRBV7-9 and TRBJ2-5): DTGVSQNPRHKITKRGQNVTFRCDPISEHNRLYWYRQTLGQGPEFLTYFQNEAQLEKSRLLSDRFSAERPKGSFSTLEIQRTEQGDSAMYLCASSFPPLGGVRVETQYFGPGTRLLVL.

The genes are TRBV7-9 and TRBJ2-7, with TRBD2 matching over 9 bases. Germline V gene sequence: CDR1 SEHNR, CDR2 FQNEAQ (reference sequence). The CDR3 extends over 12 amino acids. Trimming removed 6 bases from V and 6 bases from J; junction bases left unmatched: 3. The DNA for the CDR3 is TGTGCCAGCAGGGCAGCGGGAGGCGAGCAGTACTTC. Translation: CASRAAGGEQYF.

The V and J genes are TRBV11-3 and TRBJ2-1, with 15 bases aligning to TRBD2. This CDR3 comprises 17 residues. The J segment lost 6 bases and the V segment lost 2 bases, leaving 5 bases of the junction unmatched. Germline CDR1 and CDR2: SGHNT and YENEEA. CDR3 residues: CASSLRGLAGGSNEQFF. CDR3 sequence (DNA): TGTGCCAGCAGCTTACGAGGACTAGCGGGAGGGAGCAATGAGCAGTTCTTC. The full variable domain, rest sourced from reference TRBV11-3 and TRBJ2-1, is EAGVVQSPRYKIIEKKQPVAFWCNPISGHNTLYWYLQNLGQGPELLIRYENEEAVDDSQLPKDRFSAERLKGVDSTLKIQPAELGDSAVYLCASSLRGLAGGSNEQFFGPGTRLTVL.

This clone is a singleton in its sample. The rearrangement uses TRBV18 and TRBJ1-5; D is perhaps TRBD1 (5 bases). Germline V lookup: CDR1 KGHSH, CDR2 LQKENI. Trimming removed 5 bases from V and 7 bases from J, with 15 bases in between. The length of the CDR3 is 14 residues. In DNA, the CDR3 is TGTGCCAGCTCAGCGGGGGGTTCGGGGCAGCCCCAGCATTTT. The encoded protein is CASSAGGSGQPQHF.

The chain carries TRBV19 and TRBJ1-1, with D perhaps TRBD1 (5 bases). Germline CDR1 and CDR2: LNHDA and SQIVND (reference sequence). V lost 5 bases to trimming and J lost 5 bases, with 15 bases between them. The CDR3 contains 14 residues. The CDR3 DNA is TGTGCCAGTAGTCTCCCGGGGGACTATACTGAAGCTTTCTTT. It codes for CASSLPGDYTEAFF.

The genes are TRBV5-4 and TRBJ2-5, with 8 bases identical to TRBD2. V lost 3 bases to trimming and J lost 3 bases; unmatched junction nucleotides: 7. This CDR3 has 15 residues. Germline CDR1 and CDR2: SGHNT and YYREEE (reference sequence). For the CDR3, the DNA is TGTGCCAGCAGCTGGTGGGGGCGGGGGGAAGAGACCCAGTACTTC. This sequence encodes CASSWWGRGEETQYF. The full variable domain, its missing parts supplied by reference TRBV5-4 and TRBJ2-5, is ETGVTQSPTHLIKTRGQQVTLRCSSQSGHNTVSWYQQALGQGPQFIFQYYREEENGRGNFPPRFSGLQFPNYSSELNVNALELDDSALYLCASSWWGRGEETQYFGPGTRLLVL.

The chain recombines TRBV9 with TRBJ2-5, with D possibly being TRBD2 (6 bases). In germline, CDR1 is SGDLS, CDR2 YYNGEE. The V and J ends lost 0 bases and 10 bases respectively, with 13 bases between them. This CDR3 is 13 amino acids long. CDR3 loop: CASSVGVAGSQYF. CDR3 bases: TGTGCCAGCAGCGTAGGGGTGGCGGGGAGCCAGTACTTC.